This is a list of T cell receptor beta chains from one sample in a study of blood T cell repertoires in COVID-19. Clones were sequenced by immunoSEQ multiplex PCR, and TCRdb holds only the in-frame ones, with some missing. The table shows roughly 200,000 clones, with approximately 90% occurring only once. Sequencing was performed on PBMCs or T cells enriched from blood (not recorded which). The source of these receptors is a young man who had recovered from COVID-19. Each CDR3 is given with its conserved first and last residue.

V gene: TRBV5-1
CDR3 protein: CASRRSETQYF

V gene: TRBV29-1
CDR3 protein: CSVEGGQGSLFDYGYTF

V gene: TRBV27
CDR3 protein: CASSLISYVKGSGDNSPLHF

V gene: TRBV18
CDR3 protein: CASSPGQGSGNQPQHF

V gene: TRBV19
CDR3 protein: CASSIRPQTGGNSPLHF

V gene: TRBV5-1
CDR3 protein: CASSLTSPGTDTQYF

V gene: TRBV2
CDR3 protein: CASSSGRASNEQFF

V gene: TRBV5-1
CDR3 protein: CASSLAPDRVEKLFF

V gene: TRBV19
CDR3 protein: CASNSPIYGADHDHYGYTF

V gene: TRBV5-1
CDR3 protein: CASRGRGTDTQYF

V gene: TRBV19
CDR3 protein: CASSFIRDRAMNTEAFF

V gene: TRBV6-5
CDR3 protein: CASRDWASSYEQYF

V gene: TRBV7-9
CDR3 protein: CASSPGTEEETQYF

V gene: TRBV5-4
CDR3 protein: CASSLGIPGSHEKLFF

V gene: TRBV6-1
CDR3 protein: CASSEGQWPYGNQPQHF

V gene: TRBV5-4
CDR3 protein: CASSLPQGRWASQETQYF

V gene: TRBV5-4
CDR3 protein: CASSLRALNTEAFF

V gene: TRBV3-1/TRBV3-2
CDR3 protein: CASSERWDTGTGKYF

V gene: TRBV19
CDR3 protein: CASTVDRLGETGELFF

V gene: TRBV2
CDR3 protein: CASSGGNTEAFF

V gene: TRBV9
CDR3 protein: CASSHSWGPVDYGYTF

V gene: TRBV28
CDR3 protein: CASRPDRGSYNSPLHF

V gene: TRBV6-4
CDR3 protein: CASSDSSHSGANVLTF

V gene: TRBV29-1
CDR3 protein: CSVTRAGLGETQYF

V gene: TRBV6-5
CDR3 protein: CASNRGSGITGELFF

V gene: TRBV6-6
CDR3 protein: CASRWDRSMDEQYF

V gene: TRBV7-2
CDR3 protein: CASSLERAVETQYF

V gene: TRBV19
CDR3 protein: CASTTGQGSSPLHF

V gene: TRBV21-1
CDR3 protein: CASSEGLFFEQYF

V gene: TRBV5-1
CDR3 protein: CASSELTDTQYF

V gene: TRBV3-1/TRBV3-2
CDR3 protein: CASSQVSGALYEQYF

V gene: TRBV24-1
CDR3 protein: CATSDSRQAGNTIYF

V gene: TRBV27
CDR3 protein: CASSSPGQGDNEQFF

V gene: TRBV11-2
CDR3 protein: CASSFAGTRSLNEQFF

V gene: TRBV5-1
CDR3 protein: CASSLAMSRQGRYSNQPQHF

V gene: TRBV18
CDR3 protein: CASSPGGVALPTGELFF

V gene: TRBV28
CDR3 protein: CASSRGQRYQPQHF

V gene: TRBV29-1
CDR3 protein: CSVEDGTGNYGYTF

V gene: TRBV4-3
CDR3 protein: CASSTGTVIPGNEKLFF

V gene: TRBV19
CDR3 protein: CASSIRGRYGYTF

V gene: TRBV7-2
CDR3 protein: CASSQQSGTGSYEQYF

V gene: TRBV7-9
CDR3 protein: CASSLTLAGWGEQFF

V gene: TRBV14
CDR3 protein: CASSQDLEEGYTF

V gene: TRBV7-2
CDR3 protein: CASSLAEYSGGYTF

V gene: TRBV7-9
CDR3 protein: CASSLVPYLNTEAFF

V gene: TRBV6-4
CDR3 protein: CASSDRPRNEQFF

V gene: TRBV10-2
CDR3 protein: CASSEGLRGGELFF

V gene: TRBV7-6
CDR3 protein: CASRPNSGSQETQYF

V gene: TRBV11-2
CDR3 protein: CASSRLTGAETQYF

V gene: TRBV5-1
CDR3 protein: CASSLARDRTYEQYF

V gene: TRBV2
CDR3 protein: CASSPRGGNQPQHF

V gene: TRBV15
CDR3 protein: CATSPEWQLGGQPQHF

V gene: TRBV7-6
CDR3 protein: CASSPPRAGYEQYF

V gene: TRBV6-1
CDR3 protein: CASSEEGAAYSPLHF

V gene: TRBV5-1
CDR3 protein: CASSLLPGTYNEQFF

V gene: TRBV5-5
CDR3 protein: CASSSAPTGVQETQYF

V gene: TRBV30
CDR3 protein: CAWSVQGSYGYTF